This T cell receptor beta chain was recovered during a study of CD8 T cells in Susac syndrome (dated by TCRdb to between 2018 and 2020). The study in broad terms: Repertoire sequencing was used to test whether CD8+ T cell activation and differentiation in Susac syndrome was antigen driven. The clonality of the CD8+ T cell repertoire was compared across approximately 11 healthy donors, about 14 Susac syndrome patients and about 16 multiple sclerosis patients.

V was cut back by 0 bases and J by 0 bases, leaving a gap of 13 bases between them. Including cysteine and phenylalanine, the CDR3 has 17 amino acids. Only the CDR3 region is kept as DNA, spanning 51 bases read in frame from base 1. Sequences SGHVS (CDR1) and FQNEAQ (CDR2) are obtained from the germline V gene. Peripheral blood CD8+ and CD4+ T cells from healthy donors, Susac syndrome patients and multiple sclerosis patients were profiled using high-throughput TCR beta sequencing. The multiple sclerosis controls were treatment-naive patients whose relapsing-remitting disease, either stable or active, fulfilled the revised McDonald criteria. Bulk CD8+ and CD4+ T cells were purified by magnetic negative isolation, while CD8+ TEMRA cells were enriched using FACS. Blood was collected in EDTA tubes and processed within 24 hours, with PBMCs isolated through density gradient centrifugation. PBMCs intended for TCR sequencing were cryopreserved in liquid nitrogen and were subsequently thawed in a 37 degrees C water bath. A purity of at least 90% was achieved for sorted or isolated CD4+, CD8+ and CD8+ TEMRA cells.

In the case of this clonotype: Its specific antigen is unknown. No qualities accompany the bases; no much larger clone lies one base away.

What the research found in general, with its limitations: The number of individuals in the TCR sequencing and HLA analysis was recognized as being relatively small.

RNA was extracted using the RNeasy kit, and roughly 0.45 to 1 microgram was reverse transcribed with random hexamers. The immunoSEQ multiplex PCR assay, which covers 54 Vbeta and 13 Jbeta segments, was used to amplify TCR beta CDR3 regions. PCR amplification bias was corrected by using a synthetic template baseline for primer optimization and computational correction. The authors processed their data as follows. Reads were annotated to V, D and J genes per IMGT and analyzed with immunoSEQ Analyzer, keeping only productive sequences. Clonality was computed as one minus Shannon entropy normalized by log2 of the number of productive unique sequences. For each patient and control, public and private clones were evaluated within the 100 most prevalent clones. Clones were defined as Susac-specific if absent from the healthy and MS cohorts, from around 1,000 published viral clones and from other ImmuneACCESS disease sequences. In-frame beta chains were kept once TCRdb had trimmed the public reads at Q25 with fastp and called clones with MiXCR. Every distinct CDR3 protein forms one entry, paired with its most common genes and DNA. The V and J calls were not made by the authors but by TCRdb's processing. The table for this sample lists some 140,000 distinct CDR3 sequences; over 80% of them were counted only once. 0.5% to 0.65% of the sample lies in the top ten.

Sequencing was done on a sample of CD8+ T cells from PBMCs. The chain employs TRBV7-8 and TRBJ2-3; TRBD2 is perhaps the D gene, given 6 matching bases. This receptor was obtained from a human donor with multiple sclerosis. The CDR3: CASSLAGGHISTDTQYF. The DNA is TGTGCCAGCAGCTTAGCGGGAGGCCATATTAGCACAGATACGCAGTATTTT.